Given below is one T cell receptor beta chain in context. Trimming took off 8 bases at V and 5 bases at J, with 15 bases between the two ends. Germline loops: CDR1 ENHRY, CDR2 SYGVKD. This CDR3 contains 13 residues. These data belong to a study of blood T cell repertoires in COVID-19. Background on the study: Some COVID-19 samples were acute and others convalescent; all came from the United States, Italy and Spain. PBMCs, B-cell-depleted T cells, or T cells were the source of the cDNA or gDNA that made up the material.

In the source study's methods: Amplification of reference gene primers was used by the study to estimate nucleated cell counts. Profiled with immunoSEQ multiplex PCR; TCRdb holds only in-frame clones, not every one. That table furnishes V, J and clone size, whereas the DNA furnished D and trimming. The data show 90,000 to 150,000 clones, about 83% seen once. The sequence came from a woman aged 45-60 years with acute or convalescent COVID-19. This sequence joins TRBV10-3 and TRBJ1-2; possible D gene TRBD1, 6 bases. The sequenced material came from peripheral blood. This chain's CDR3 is CAIGPGHPYGYTF. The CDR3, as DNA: TGTGCCATCGGCCCGGGACACCCTTATGGCTACACCTTC.